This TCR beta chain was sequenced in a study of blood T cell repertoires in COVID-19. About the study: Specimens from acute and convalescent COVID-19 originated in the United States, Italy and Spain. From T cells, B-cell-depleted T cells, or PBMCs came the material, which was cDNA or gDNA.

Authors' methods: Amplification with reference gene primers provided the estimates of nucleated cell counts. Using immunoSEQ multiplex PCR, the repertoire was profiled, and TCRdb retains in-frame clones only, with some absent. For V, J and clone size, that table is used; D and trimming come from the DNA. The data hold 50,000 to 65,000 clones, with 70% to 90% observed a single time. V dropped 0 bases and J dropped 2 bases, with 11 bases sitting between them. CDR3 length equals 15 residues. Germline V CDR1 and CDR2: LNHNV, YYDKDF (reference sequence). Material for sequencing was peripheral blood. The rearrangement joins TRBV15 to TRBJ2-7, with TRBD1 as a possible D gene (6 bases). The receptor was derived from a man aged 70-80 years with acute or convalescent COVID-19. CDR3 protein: CATSRDEGTTYEQYF. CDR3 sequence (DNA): TGTGCCACCAGCAGAGATGAAGGGACAACCTACGAGCAGTACTTC. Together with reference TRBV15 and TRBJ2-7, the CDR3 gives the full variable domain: DAMVIQNPRYQVTQFGKPVTLSCSQTLNHNVMYWYQQKSSQAPKLLFHYYDKDFNNEADTPDNFQSRRPNTSFCFLDIRSPGLGDTAMYLCATSRDEGTTYEQYFGPGTRLTVT.